This T cell receptor beta chain was captured by sequencing in a study of shared clonotypes between healthy human individuals. Whole-study findings and limits: A reduction in generation probabilities was seen for non-shared clonotypes relative to those shared by all four donors. Naive CD4 clonotypes overlapped across several donors at around 4.7%.

To note about this clone: Its specificity is unknown.

The naive CD8 population came from CD45RO-negative cells selected for CCR7, without terminally differentiated effector memory CD45RA+ cells. An even split of each subset's genomic DNA across several immunoSEQ plates was performed. TCRdb's copy holds only in-frame clones and misses some; the assay was immunoSEQ multiplex PCR. Of millions of clones in the sample, approximately 94% are singletons; the top ten hold roughly 1%. CDR1 and CDR2 (germline): SEHNR, FQNEAQ (reference sequence). V dropped 5 bases and J dropped 3 bases, with 16 bases sitting between them. The CDR3 consists of 15 residues. This chain links TRBV7-9 with TRBJ1-1; the D gene is possibly TRBD1 (6 bases). This receptor was identified in a man aged 18 to 35 in good health. The sequenced sample was naive CD8+ T cells sorted from blood. Written as DNA, the CDR3 is TGTGCCAGCAGCGCTCCGGGACAATCGGACACTGAAGCTTTCTTT. Residues: CASSAPGQSDTEAFF.